These 23 T cell receptor beta chains originate from one sample sequenced in a study of T cells after yellow fever vaccination (dated by TCRdb to between 2018 and 2021). Preparation of the library involved 5' RACE. Sequenced on an Illumina HiSeq 2500. The raw public reads went through TCRdb reprocessing: fastp at Q25, MiXCR clone calling, in-frame beta chains kept. Every CDR3 protein is listed once, alongside the most common genes and DNA of its rows. A total of about 500,000 distinct CDR3 sequences appear in this sample, around 16% of them only once. Approximately 15% of the sample goes to the ten largest clones. What this sample's treatment or condition label stands for: live attenuated yellow fever vaccine strain. Sequenced here: PBMCs, sampled less than 6 days after the first yellow fever vaccination. Source of these receptors: a man younger than 35 who received the YFV17D yellow fever vaccine.

This clonotype was recorded a few times. The rearrangement uses TRBV6-1 and TRBJ1-6; D is uncertain. Deletions cut 6 bases from V and 7 bases from J, with 16 bases between. Germline CDR1 and CDR2: MNHNS and SASEGT. The CDR3 spans 15 residues. CDR3 bases: TGTGCCAGCAGCCCCTTCGTGTTCTTGAATTCACCCCTCCACTTT. Its protein is CASSPFVFLNSPLHF.

The chain links TRBV3-1 to TRBJ1-1; D is uncertain. The CDR3 has 16 amino acids. Germline V gene lookup returns CDR1 LGHDT and CDR2 YNNKEL (reference sequence). Trimming took off 1 base at V and 1 base at J, with 13 bases between the two ends. Written as DNA, the CDR3 is TGTGCCAGCAGCCAAGGGGGTGGGATCTCGAACACTGAAGCTTTCTTT. Its protein product is CASSQGGGISNTEAFF. Together with reference TRBV3-1 and TRBJ1-1, the CDR3 gives the full variable domain: DTAVSQTPKYLVTQMGNDKSIKCEQNLGHDTMYWYKQDSKKFLKIMFSYNNKELIINETVPNRFSPKSPDKAHLNLHINSLELGDSAVYFCASSQGGGISNTEAFFGQGTRLTVV.

The chain carries TRBV6-1 and TRBJ2-5; unclear D gene. The CDR3 totals 13 residues. Trimming removed 5 bases from V and 5 bases from J, with 12 bases in between. The germline V gene encodes CDR1 MNHNS and CDR2 SASEGT. The CDR3 spells CASSRELIETQYF. In nucleotides, the CDR3 is TGTGCCAGCAGTAGGGAATTAATCGAGACCCAGTACTTC.

At least ten counts were recorded for this clonotype. The rearrangement joins TRBV5-6 to TRBJ2-3; D is perhaps TRBD2 (6 bases). Trimming shortened V by 3 bases and J by 1 base, and 15 bases separated the two germline ends. The germline V gene encodes CDR1 SGHDT and CDR2 YYEEEE. This CDR3 has 16 residues. CDR3: CASSWVMGGGTDTQYF. The CDR3 DNA sequence: TGTGCCAGCAGCTGGGTCATGGGCGGGGGCACAGATACGCAGTATTTT.

This clonotype came up a few times. CDR3 protein: CASSLWGREQYF. The CDR3 DNA follows: TGTGCCAGCAGTCTTTGGGGTAGGGAGCAGTACTTC. V and J are TRBV27 and TRBJ2-7; D unresolved. Germline V gene lookup returns CDR1 MNHEY and CDR2 SMNVEV (reference sequence). V was shortened by 5 bases and J by 7 bases, with 12 bases between the two germline ends. This CDR3 spans 12 amino acids.

This chain joins TRBV4-3 and TRBJ2-3, with TRBD1 matching over 7 bases. The CDR3 runs to 20 residues. V lost 0 bases and J lost 2; bases outside the gene matches: 17. From germline, CDR1 is LGHNA and CDR2 YSLEER. CDR3 amino acids: CASSQDLFDRTGKYTDTQYF. The CDR3 DNA follows: TGCGCCAGCAGCCAAGATCTTTTCGACCGGACAGGCAAATACACAGATACGCAGTATTTT.

This clonotype was observed at least ten times. This rearrangement joins TRBV12-3 or TRBV12-4 to TRBJ1-5; 11 nucleotides line up with TRBD1. The CDR3 runs to 15 residues. V was pared by 7 bases and J by 6 bases, with 8 bases of the junction left unmatched. The CDR3 protein is CASTSTGTGGQPQHF. The CDR3 DNA follows: TGTGCCAGCACTAGTACCGGGACAGGGGGTCAGCCCCAGCATTTT.

This clonotype was counted a few times. The V gene is TRBV12-3 or TRBV12-4, the J gene TRBJ2-3; the match to TRBD2 covers 15 bases. The CDR3 extends over 16 amino acids. V shed 6 bases, J shed 6 bases, and the junction held 7 bases outside the gene matches. CDR3 in amino acids: CASSTGTSGGLDTQYF. The CDR3 region has the DNA TGTGCCAGCAGCACCGGGACTAGCGGGGGGTTGGATACGCAGTATTTT.

The gene calls are TRBV6-1 and TRBJ2-7, with D uncertain. V lost 7 bases, J lost 3 bases, and 19 bases lay in between. Germline V gene data show CDR1 as MNHNS and CDR2 as SASEGT. The CDR3 contains 15 residues. The CDR3 spells CASTQRRTAFYEQYF. CDR3 sequence (DNA): TGTGCCAGCACCCAAAGACGAACAGCCTTCTACGAGCAGTACTTC.

The chain carries TRBV12-3 or TRBV12-4 and TRBJ2-1; D gene ambiguous. This CDR3 spans 12 amino acids. Trimming took 7 bases from V and 6 from J, leaving 10 bases between them. The CDR3: CASIVAINEQFF. The CDR3 nucleotides are TGTGCCAGCATAGTGGCGATCAATGAGCAGTTCTTC.

The J gene is TRBJ2-1, the V gene TRBV28, with 8 bases aligning to TRBD2. This CDR3 region has 15 residues. Germline values: CDR1 MDHEN, CDR2 SYDVKM. Trimming removed 2 bases from V and 4 bases from J; junction bases left unmatched: 4. The CDR3 DNA reads TGTGCCAGCAGTTTAGGGACTAGTCGGTACAATGAGCAGTTCTTC. It yields the protein CASSLGTSRYNEQFF.

The chain carries TRBV20-1 and TRBJ2-1; either TRBD1 or TRBD2 may supply D (5 bases each). From germline, CDR1 is DFQATT and CDR2 SNEGSKA (reference sequence). This CDR3 is 13 amino acids long. Trimming took 1 base from V and 8 from J, leaving 12 bases between them. This CDR3 reads CSARVRGDHEQFF. The DNA for the CDR3 is TGCAGTGCTAGAGTACGAGGGGACCATGAGCAGTTCTTC.

This clonotype was seen a handful of times. The chain couples TRBV28 to TRBJ1-2, with TRBD1 matching 8 bases. Germline V gene data show CDR1 as MDHEN and CDR2 as SYDVKM. The J segment lost 4 bases and the V segment lost 11 bases, leaving 9 bases of the junction unmatched. The CDR3 is 13 amino acids. The CDR3 coding sequence is TGTGCCGGCGCGGCAGGGGGCCGCTATGGCTACACCTTC. Residues: CAGAAGGRYGYTF.

This sequence joins TRBV6-5 and TRBJ2-5; 7 bases are shared with TRBD1. V lost 7 bases, J lost 4 bases, and 3 bases stayed unmatched. CDR3 length: 12 residues. The germline V gene encodes CDR1 MNHEY and CDR2 SVGAGI. The CDR3 coding sequence is TGTGCCAGCAACGCAGGGGGAGAGACCCAGTACTTC. It yields the protein CASNAGGETQYF.

The V call is TRBV11-2, the J call TRBJ2-3; D perhaps matches TRBD2 (7 bases). Trimming shortened V by 3 bases and J by 4 bases, and 14 bases separated the two germline ends. There are 15 residues in the CDR3. Germline CDR1 and CDR2: SGHAT and FQNNGV. CDR3 protein: CASSLRGGASDTQYF. DNA for the CDR3: TGTGCCAGCAGCTTGCGAGGGGGGGCTTCAGATACGCAGTATTTT.

The V gene is TRBV20-1, the J gene TRBJ2-5; TRBD1 matches 7 bases. Germline CDR1 DFQATT, CDR2 SNEGSKA (reference sequence). The CDR3 totals 12 residues. V dropped 5 bases and J dropped 4; count of bases not matched to a gene: 4. CDR3 sequence: CSARQGGETQYF. In nucleotides, the CDR3 is TGCAGTGCTCGACAGGGTGGAGAGACCCAGTACTTC.

This chain uses TRBV20-1 with TRBJ1-6; maybe TRBD1 (6 bases). CDR1 and CDR2 (germline): DFQATT, SNEGSKA (reference sequence). The V gene lost 5 bases and the J gene lost 10 bases, with 12 bases spanning the gap. There are 12 residues in the CDR3. The chain's CDR3 is CSAERGASPLHF. Written as DNA, the CDR3 is TGCAGTGCTGAAAGGGGGGCCTCACCCCTCCACTTT.

This clonotype turned up a few times. The chain uses TRBV7-6 and TRBJ1-5; D not certain. V dropped 3 bases and J dropped 3 bases, with 6 bases sitting between them. Germline assignment: CDR1 SGHVS and CDR2 FNYEAQ. The CDR3 has 13 amino acids. The CDR3 here is CASSFGNNQPQHF. The CDR3 DNA reads as TGTGCCAGCAGCTTCGGCAACAATCAGCCCCAGCATTTT.

V and J are TRBV4-3 and TRBJ1-4, with D perhaps matching TRBD1 (6 bases). The CDR3 has 19 residues. The V end lost 1 base, the J end lost 0 bases, and 18 bases lay between the germline ends. Germline V lookup: CDR1 LGHNA, CDR2 YSLEER. The CDR3 sequence is CASSQATGGVWTTNEKLFF. The CDR3 DNA sequence: TGCGCCAGCAGCCAAGCCACTGGGGGCGTGTGGACAACTAATGAAAAACTGTTTTTT.

The chain recombines TRBV29-1 with TRBJ1-1; tentative D call: TRBD1 (5 bases). The V end lost 3 bases, the J end lost 6 bases, and 14 bases lay between the germline ends. This CDR3 has 13 residues. The germline CDR1 and CDR2 sequences are SQVTM and ANQGSEA. The CDR3 DNA sequence: TGCAGCGTTGAGGCAGGGCCGGGGGCTGAAGCTTTCTTT. This sequence encodes CSVEAGPGAEAFF.

The chain links TRBV19 to TRBJ2-3, with 9 positions matching TRBD1. There are 15 residues in the CDR3. Germline V gives CDR1 LNHDA, CDR2 SQIVND (reference sequence). With V trimmed by 1 base and J by 6 bases, 5 bases remained unmatched. DNA of the CDR3: TGTGCCAGTAGTATAGCGGGGACAGGGTATGATACGCAGTATTTT. This encodes CASSIAGTGYDTQYF.

This clonotype has only a few counts. The V and J genes are TRBV12-3 or TRBV12-4 and TRBJ2-3; D unclear. This CDR3 spans 15 amino acids. The V and J ends lost 3 bases and 3 bases respectively, with 13 bases between them. CDR3 loop: CASSFDRTGTDTQYF. CDR3 sequence (DNA): TGTGCCAGCAGTTTTGACCGAACTGGGACAGATACGCAGTATTTT.

This clonotype was picked up a small number of times. The CDR3 sequence: CASSYAGGEQFF. The CDR3 region has the DNA TGTGCCAGCAGTTACGCGGGAGGTGAGCAGTTCTTC. V is TRBV6-2 or TRBV6-3 and J is TRBJ2-1, with 8 bases matching TRBD2. Germline V gives CDR1 MNHEY, CDR2 SVGEGT. CDR3 length: 12 residues. Trimming cost V 2 bases and J 9 bases; bases outside gene matches: 0.